The 22 T cell receptor beta chains below all came from one sample that was sequenced in a study of blood T cell repertoires in COVID-19. Measured with immunoSEQ multiplex PCR; TCRdb has only the in-frame clones, and not every one. Among about 250,000 clones listed, over 70% were seen once. The sample comprised peripheral blood. Receptors were obtained from a man between 40 and 49 years old with active or convalescent COVID-19.

With regard to this clone: The sample carries other DNA sequences with the same CDR3. This chain connects TRBV6-5 to TRBJ1-5, with 9 bases matching TRBD1. The V segment lost 6 bases and the J segment 1 base; nucleotides outside the gene matches: 4. Per the germline V gene, CDR1 is MNHEY and CDR2 is SVGAGI. The CDR3 consists of 15 residues. CDR3 amino acids: CASSPGTGSNQPQHF. The CDR3, as DNA: TGTGCCAGCAGCCCCGGGACAGGGAGCAATCAGCCCCAGCATTTT.

The CDR3: CASRAKPGGRSKNIQYF. CDR3 DNA: TGTGCCAGCAGAGCGAAACCCGGAGGGCGATCCAAAAACATTCAGTACTTC. The V and J genes are TRBV27 and TRBJ2-4, with D perhaps matching TRBD2 (6 bases). CDR1 is MNHEY, CDR2 SMNVEV, per germline (reference sequence). Between the trimmed V and J ends, which lost 6 bases and 2 bases, there was a span of 20 bases. The CDR3 contains 17 residues.

The J gene is TRBJ2-4, the V gene TRBV21-1; the D call in the table, TRBD1, was not verified against the DNA. TRBV21-1 corresponds to a pseudogene. The CDR3 contains 19 residues. The CDR3, as DNA: TGTGCCAGCAGCAAAGGGGACAGGGGGACTAGACTAGCCAAAAACATTCAGTACTTC. Its protein is CASSKGDRGTRLAKNIQYF.

V gene TRBV24-1 combines with J gene TRBJ1-5; possibly TRBD1 for D (6 bases). Per germline, CDR1 KGHDR and CDR2 SFDVKD. V was trimmed by 4 bases and J by 1 base, leaving 13 bases between them. The CDR3 contains 16 residues. The CDR3 sequence is CATSESGGGSNQPQHF. CDR3 nucleotides: TGTGCCACCAGTGAGTCGGGAGGGGGAAGCAATCAGCCCCAGCATTTT.

The V gene is TRBV9, the J gene TRBJ2-6, with a weak D call TRBD2 (5 bases). Germline V gene sequence: CDR1 SGDLS, CDR2 YYNGEE. The length of the CDR3 is 16 residues. V lost 4 bases, J lost 2 bases, and 13 bases lay in between. CDR3 DNA sequence: TGTGCCAGCAGCCCAAGAGGGCGGGCTGGGGCCAACGTCCTGACTTTC. This codes for CASSPRGRAGANVLTF.

The chain joins TRBV9 to TRBJ1-2; 7 bases map to TRBD1. This CDR3 region has 16 residues. Losses at the gene ends were 0 bases for V and 4 bases for J; bases not matched to a gene: 9. Germline V gives CDR1 SGDLS, CDR2 YYNGEE. The CDR3 protein is CASSVAQMTGTYGYTF. The DNA of the CDR3 is TGTGCCAGCAGCGTAGCTCAGATGACAGGGACCTATGGCTACACCTTC.

The chain uses TRBV29-1 and TRBJ1-2; D not resolved. The germline V and J ends were trimmed by 6 bases and 4 bases, with 18 bases remaining between them. The CDR3 runs to 14 residues. Germline loops: CDR1 SQVTM, CDR2 ANQGSEA. CDR3 protein: CSVPGRERSYGYTF. The CDR3 DNA reads TGCAGCGTCCCCGGGCGGGAACGTAGCTATGGCTACACCTTC.

The V call is TRBV6-5, the J call TRBJ2-7; D not certain. There are 14 residues in the CDR3. V was clipped by 2 bases and J by 8 bases, with 16 bases between them. In germline, CDR1 is MNHEY, CDR2 SVGAGI. CDR3 bases: TGTGCCAGCAGTTACGGGCAGAGTATACGCCAGCAGTACTTC. This codes for CASSYGQSIRQQYF.

V is TRBV7-9 and J is TRBJ1-1; D gene uncertain. Deletions cut 5 bases from V and 7 bases from J, with 11 bases between. Germline V gene data show CDR1 as SEHNR and CDR2 as FQNEAQ (reference sequence). This CDR3 has 12 residues. The CDR3 sequence is CASSLRSSEAFF. The CDR3 region has the DNA TGTGCCAGCAGCCTACGTAGTAGTGAAGCTTTCTTT.

The chain is built from TRBV5-1 and TRBJ1-1, with TRBD1 as a possible D gene (5 bases). CDR1 and CDR2 (germline): SGHRS, YFSETQ. The CDR3 is 14 amino acids. V lost 1 base and J 0 bases, leaving 7 bases between the germline ends. The CDR3 loop is CASSLQTVNTEAFF. The CDR3 DNA is TGCGCCAGCAGCTTGCAGACAGTGAACACTGAAGCTTTCTTT.

The V and J genes are TRBV30 and TRBJ2-1, with TRBD2 identical over 9 bases. The V segment lost 1 base and the J segment 8 bases; nucleotides outside the gene matches: 12. CDR1 is GTSNPN and CDR2 is SVGIG in the germline V gene (reference sequence). The length of the CDR3 is 16 residues. In DNA form, the CDR3 reads TGTGCCTGGAGTGCCCCCCGGCGGGGGGGCCAGGATGAGCAGTTCTTC. Amino acids: CAWSAPRRGGQDEQFF.

This clone was seen only a few times. The chain couples TRBV11-3 to TRBJ2-2; 8 bases match TRBD2. J was trimmed by 3 bases and V by 2 bases; bases with no gene match: 2. Per germline, CDR1 SGHNT and CDR2 YENEEA. The length of the CDR3 is 15 residues. The CDR3 region is CASSLTGGDTGELFF. The DNA for the CDR3 is TGTGCCAGCAGCTTAACGGGAGGGGACACCGGGGAGCTGTTTTTT.

This clone appeared once. This chain links TRBV19 with TRBJ1-6; D gene uncertain. This CDR3 has 14 residues. V lost 2 bases and J 10 bases, leaving 12 bases between the germline ends. Germline-derived CDR1 and CDR2 are LNHDA and SQIVND (reference sequence). The CDR3 nucleotides read TGTGCCAGTAGTATATTCCCAGGTCTCTCACCCCTCCACTTT. Translating gives CASSIFPGLSPLHF.

The rearrangement uses TRBV10-2 and TRBJ1-1; 12 nucleotides agree with TRBD1. The CDR3 extends over 15 amino acids. Germline assignment: CDR1 WSHSY and CDR2 SAAADI. V was pared by 11 bases and J by 4 bases, with 11 bases of the junction left unmatched. The CDR3 DNA reads TGCGCCGTCGGGACAGGGGGCGCCGGGAGCACTGAAGCTTTCTTT. Translating it yields CAVGTGGAGSTEAFF.

About this clone itself: The sample holds other DNA sequences that translate to the same CDR3. The genes are TRBV4-3 and TRBJ1-6; 8 nucleotides line up with TRBD1. Per the germline V gene, CDR1 is LGHNA and CDR2 is YSLEER. With 4 bases clipped from V and 9 bases from J, the junction kept 5 bases outside the gene matches. The CDR3 runs to 14 residues. The CDR3 loop reads CASSPGDRGSPLHF. The CDR3 nucleotides read TGCGCCAGCAGCCCAGGAGACAGGGGTTCACCCCTCCACTTT.

The rearrangement joins TRBV27 to TRBJ2-7; 9 positions agree with TRBD1. Trimming cost V 6 bases and J 2 bases; bases outside gene matches: 2. The CDR3 runs to 13 residues. Germline CDR1 is MNHEY and CDR2 is SMNVEV (reference sequence). As DNA, the CDR3 is TGTGCCAGCAGCGGACAGGGGCCCTACGAGCAGTACTTC. It is translated as CASSGQGPYEQYF.

J is TRBJ2-5 and V is TRBV5-5; no clear D gene. The CDR3 length is 12 residues. V lost 1 base, J lost 3 bases, and 4 bases lay in between. Germline V gene data show CDR1 as SGHKS and CDR2 as YYEKEE (reference sequence). This CDR3 reads CASSLLEETQYF. The CDR3 DNA is TGTGCCAGCAGCTTGTTAGAAGAGACCCAGTACTTC.

The rearrangement joins TRBV6-5 to TRBJ2-7, with TRBD2 as a possible D gene (5 bases). V gave up 0 bases and J gave up 3 bases, with 15 bases separating them. Germline CDR1 MNHEY, CDR2 SVGAGI. The CDR3 is made up of 16 amino acids. In nucleotides, the CDR3 is TGTGCCAGCAGTTACTCCAGGAGCGGTACTGACTACGAGCAGTACTTC. Residues: CASSYSRSGTDYEQYF.

This clone has just a few counts. V and J are TRBV24-1 and TRBJ2-2; D is perhaps TRBD1 (6 bases). V lost 5 bases, J lost 2 bases, and 23 bases lay in between. This CDR3 has 19 amino acids. Germline V gene sequence: CDR1 KGHDR, CDR2 SFDVKD. The DNA of the CDR3 is TGTGCCACCAGTGGGAGGACAGCGAACTCAGCTCTAAACACCGGGGAGCTGTTTTTT. It is translated as CATSGRTANSALNTGELFF.

The chain is built from TRBV7-9 and TRBJ1-3, with D perhaps TRBD1 (5 bases). V lost 0 bases and J lost 1, with 13 bases in between. The germline gives CDR1 SEHNR, CDR2 FQNEAQ (reference sequence). The CDR3 loop spans 17 amino acids. The CDR3 coding sequence is TGTGCCAGCAGCTTAGCATCGGGGGTTAGGTCTGGAAACACCATATATTTT. It yields the protein CASSLASGVRSGNTIYF.

The chain is built from TRBV29-1 and TRBJ2-1, with TRBD1 as a possible D gene (6 bases). The V and J ends lost 0 bases and 7 bases respectively, with 19 bases between them. The germline CDR1 and CDR2 sequences are SQVTM and ANQGSEA. This CDR3 region has 16 residues. CDR3 sequence (DNA): TGCAGCGTTGAAGATCGAGTGGCCAGGGGTGGGAATGAGCAGTTCTTC. Protein: CSVEDRVARGGNEQFF.

The chain employs TRBV19 and TRBJ2-2; weak D call: TRBD2 (6 bases). Germline V gene data show CDR1 as LNHDA and CDR2 as SQIVND (reference sequence). The CDR3 length is 15 residues. V was shortened by 5 bases and J by 2 bases, with 12 bases between the two germline ends. CDR3 protein: CASSEDYPNTGELFF. The CDR3, as DNA: TGTGCCAGTAGTGAGGACTACCCAAACACCGGGGAGCTGTTTTTT.